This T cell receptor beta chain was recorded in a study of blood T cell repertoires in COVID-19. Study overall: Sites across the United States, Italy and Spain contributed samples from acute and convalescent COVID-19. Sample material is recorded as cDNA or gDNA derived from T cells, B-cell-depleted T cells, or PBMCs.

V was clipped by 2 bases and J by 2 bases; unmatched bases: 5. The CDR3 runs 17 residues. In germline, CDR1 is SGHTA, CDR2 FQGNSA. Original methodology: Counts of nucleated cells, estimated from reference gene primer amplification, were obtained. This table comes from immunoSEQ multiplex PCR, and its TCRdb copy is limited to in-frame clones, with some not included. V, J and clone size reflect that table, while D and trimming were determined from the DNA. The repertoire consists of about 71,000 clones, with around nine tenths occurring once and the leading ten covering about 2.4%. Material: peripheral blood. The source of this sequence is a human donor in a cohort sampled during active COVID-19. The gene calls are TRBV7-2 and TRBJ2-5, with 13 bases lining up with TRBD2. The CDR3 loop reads CASSLSPLAGGQETQYF. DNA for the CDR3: TGTGCCAGCAGCTTAAGCCCACTAGCGGGGGGGCAAGAGACCCAGTACTTC.